Presented here are 30 T cell receptor beta chains from one specimen sequenced in a study of T cells in Graves' hyperthyroidism and ophthalmopathy. Authors of the study amplified TCR beta CDR3 regions from RNA transcripts. The HTBI primer set served for first-round RT-PCR of the TCR CDR3. A single record per CDR3 protein comes from TCRdb applying MiXCR to the multiplex PCR reads. The sample contains tens of thousands of distinct CDR3 sequences, around 55% of which appear only once. Sequencing used peripheral blood or thyroid tissue (not recorded which). These receptor sequences come from a man in his late teens or twenties with Graves' hyperthyroidism.

The sample holds a few counts of this clonotype. The chain joins TRBV11-2 to TRBJ1-4; the match to TRBD1 covers 7 bases. The CDR3 contains 17 residues. V was clipped by 2 bases and J by 0 bases; unmatched bases: 6. Germline values: CDR1 SGHAT, CDR2 FQNNGV. DNA for the CDR3: TGTGCCAGCAGCTTAAGCAGGGGGTGCGCAACTAATGAAAAACTGTTTTTT. It is translated as CASSLSRGCATNEKLFF.

CDR3 nucleotides: TGCAGTGCCCCACTGGGTTCTGGCTACACCTTC. Protein: CSAPLGSGYTF. The chain uses TRBV20-1 and TRBJ1-2, with D uncertain. Trimming left V 6 bases short and J 7 bases short, with 12 bases between. The CDR3 is made up of 11 amino acids. The germline CDR1 and CDR2 sequences are DFQATT and SNEGSKA (reference sequence).

The chain links TRBV7-8 to TRBJ2-7; D is possibly TRBD1 or TRBD2 (5 bases each). Germline lookup yields CDR1 SGHVS and CDR2 FQNEAQ. The V gene lost 1 base and the J gene lost 6 bases, with 13 bases spanning the gap. CDR3 length equals 14 residues. The CDR3 nucleotides are TGTGCCAGCAGCTTAGGAATTGGGACCGGCGAGCAGTACTTC. Its protein is CASSLGIGTGEQYF.

As for this clonotype: A read error may be the cause here, since a much bigger clone is one base away. This chain connects TRBV6-6 to TRBJ2-7, with 10 bases lining up with TRBD2. Looked up from germline, CDR1 is MNHNY and CDR2 is SVGAGI (reference sequence). The V gene end was trimmed by 8 bases and the J gene end by 4 bases; junction bases not matched to a gene: 11. This CDR3 has 15 residues. The CDR3 bases are TGTGCCAGCGCAGCGACTAGCGGGTTAGAATACGAGCAGTACTTC. Translating gives CASAATSGLEYEQYF.

This clonotype was seen just once. The V gene is TRBV20-1, the J gene TRBJ1-6; D not resolved. In germline, CDR1 is DFQATT, CDR2 SNEGSKA (reference sequence). V lost 5 bases and J 9 bases, leaving 11 bases between the germline ends. This CDR3 has 12 residues. The DNA for the CDR3 is TGCAGTGCTGCGGACGGAGTTTCACCCCTCCACTTT. This encodes CSAADGVSPLHF.

This clonotype was seen repeatedly, ten times or more. This chain uses TRBV7-8 with TRBJ2-7; TRBD2 agrees at 11 bases. This CDR3 is 15 amino acids long. J was trimmed by 2 bases and V by 1 base; bases with no gene match: 1. In germline, CDR1 is SGHVS, CDR2 FQNEAQ. The CDR3 spells CASSLGLAGTYEQYF. The CDR3 DNA follows: TGTGCCAGCAGCTTAGGACTAGCGGGAACCTACGAGCAGTACTTC.

The V call is TRBV11-2, the J call TRBJ1-4; D is undetermined. V dropped 5 bases and J dropped 8 bases, with 18 bases sitting between them. This CDR3 comprises 15 residues. The germline V gene has CDR1 SGHAT and CDR2 FQNNGV. CDR3 DNA: TGTGCCAGCAGCCCGACAACACTCTTTTCCGAAAAACTGTTTTTT. Its protein product is CASSPTTLFSEKLFF. Full variable domain (rest looked up from reference TRBV11-2 and TRBJ1-4): EAGVAQSPRYKIIEKRQSVAFWCNPISGHATLYWYQQILGQGPKLLIQFQNNGVVDDSQLPKDRFSAERLKGVDSTLKIQPAKLEDSAVYLCASSPTTLFSEKLFFGSGTQLSVL.

This clonotype was detected ten times or more. The J gene is TRBJ1-1, the V gene TRBV5-6, with a tentative D call TRBD1 (5 bases). Germline loops: CDR1 SGHDT, CDR2 YYEEEE. V was shortened by 2 bases and J by 7 bases, with 18 bases between the two germline ends. The CDR3 sequence is 15 residues long. CDR3 protein: CASSFTGQGAFEAFF. In DNA form, the CDR3 reads TGTGCCAGCAGCTTCACTGGACAAGGGGCCTTTGAAGCTTTCTTT.

The chain links TRBV20-1 to TRBJ2-7; D may correspond to TRBD1 or TRBD2 (5 bases each). This CDR3 is 10 amino acids long. Trimming pared 4 bases from V and 9 bases from J, leaving 10 bases between. Germline V CDR1 and CDR2: DFQATT, SNEGSKA (reference sequence). In DNA form, the CDR3 reads TGCAGTGCTATAACAGGAGGGCAGTACTTC. Protein sequence: CSAITGGQYF.

This clonotype has at least ten counts. V gene TRBV6-2 or TRBV6-3 combines with J gene TRBJ1-3; possible D gene TRBD1, 6 bases. CDR1 is MNHEY, CDR2 SVGEGT, per germline. V dropped 7 bases and J dropped 0 bases, with 10 bases sitting between them. The CDR3 length is 14 residues. The CDR3 spells CASTGQYSGNTIYF. The CDR3 DNA reads as TGTGCCAGCACCGGACAGTACTCTGGAAACACCATATATTTT.

This clonotype was recorded many times. The rearrangement uses TRBV20-1 and TRBJ2-7; 9 bases are a match to TRBD2. The CDR3 extends over 15 amino acids. Germline V gene data show CDR1 as DFQATT and CDR2 as SNEGSKA (reference sequence). The J segment lost 0 bases and the V segment lost 0 bases, leaving 3 bases of the junction unmatched. The CDR3 protein is CSAREGSGSSYEQYF. The CDR3 DNA is TGCAGTGCTAGAGAGGGTAGCGGGAGCTCCTACGAGCAGTACTTC.

The table lists this clonotype with many counts. The chain couples TRBV5-1 to TRBJ2-3, with D possibly being TRBD2 (5 bases). CDR3 size: 14 residues. Trimming cost V 0 bases and J 3 bases, with 8 bases left between them. CDR1 and CDR2 (germline): SGHRS, YFSETQ. The CDR3 loop is CASSLGGKTDTQYF. Written as DNA, the CDR3 is TGCGCCAGCAGCTTGGGAGGGAAAACAGATACGCAGTATTTT. Looking up the rest from reference TRBV5-1 and TRBJ2-3 gives the full variable domain: KAGVTQTPRYLIKTRGQQVTLSCSPISGHRSVSWYQQTPGQGLQFLFEYFSETQRNKGNFPGRFSGRQFSNSRSEMNVSTLELGDSALYLCASSLGGKTDTQYFGPGTRLTVL.

A word on this clonotype: A much larger clone lies one base from this, so it may be a read error. This rearrangement joins TRBV6-2 or TRBV6-3 to TRBJ2-2, with unresolved D. The CDR3 runs to 13 residues. Deletions cut 3 bases from V and 9 bases from J, with 11 bases between. CDR1 and CDR2 from the germline V gene are MNHEY and SVGEGT. Written as DNA, the CDR3 is TGTGCCAGCAGTTATTTGTTCCCCAGGGAGCTGTTTTTT. Translation: CASSYLFPRELFF.

Note on this clonotype: The junction does not match germline at one end; this may be a read error. The chain links TRBV20-1 to TRBJ2-7; 11 bases are a match to TRBD2. CDR3 length: 16 residues. Germline V gives CDR1 DFQATT, CDR2 SNEGSKA (reference sequence). CDR3 sequence reads: CSASTSSGRMGYEQYF. Here the CDR3 DNA reads TGCAGTGCATCCACGTCTAGCGGGAGGATGGGTTACGAGCAGTACTTT.

In regard to this clonotype: This may come from a read error, since a much larger clone is one base off. V gene TRBV20-1 combines with J gene TRBJ2-3, with 11 bases fitting TRBD2. V was clipped by 3 bases and J by 3 bases; unmatched bases: 8. In germline, CDR1 is DFQATT, CDR2 SNEGSKA (reference sequence). The CDR3 runs 16 residues. CDR3 coding DNA: TGCAGTGCTAGTAGCGGGAGGGCGGATTCGACAGATACGCAGTATTTT. Translated: CSASSGRADSTDTQYF.

The chain uses TRBV29-1 and TRBJ1-2; D is possibly TRBD1 (5 bases). The length of the CDR3 is 11 residues. V lost 8 bases and J 3 bases, leaving 10 bases between the germline ends. Germline loops: CDR1 SQVTM, CDR2 ANQGSEA. The CDR3 region has the DNA TGCAGCTTACGGGGGGACTATGGCTACACCTTC. This translates into CSLRGDYGYTF. The whole variable domain, filled in from reference TRBV29-1 and TRBJ1-2, reads SAVISQKPSRDICQRGTSLTIQCQVDSQVTMMFWYRQQPGQSLTLIATANQGSEATYESGFVIDKFPISRPNLTFSTLTVSNMSPEDSSIYLCSLRGDYGYTFGSGTRLTVV.

On this clonotype itself: No conserved phenylalanine or tryptophan ends this CDR3, so it is likely a read error. The chain has TRBV7-9 and TRBJ2-5; 7 bases fit TRBD1. The CDR3 consists of 15 residues. Germline assignment: CDR1 SEHNR and CDR2 FQNEAQ (reference sequence). The CDR3 is CVSSPGVQGRETQYY. The CDR3 region has the DNA TGTGTCAGCAGCCCAGGGGTACAGGGGCGAGAGACCCAGTACTAC.

The rearrangement joins TRBV6-1 to TRBJ1-1, with 7 bases identical to TRBD1. The trim removed 5 bases at V and 8 bases at J, leaving 8 bases unmatched. The CDR3 has 13 amino acids. In germline, CDR1 is MNHNS, CDR2 SASEGT. The CDR3 DNA reads TGTGCCAGCAGTCCGGGACAGAAAGGAGAAGCTTTCTTT. This encodes CASSPGQKGEAFF.

The chain employs TRBV7-8 and TRBJ1-6; TRBD1 agrees at 7 bases. The germline V gene encodes CDR1 SGHVS and CDR2 FQNEAQ. The CDR3 has 15 residues. The trim removed 6 bases at V and 6 bases at J, leaving 8 bases unmatched. CDR3 nucleotides: TGTGCCAGCAGTTACGGTGGGGACAGTAATTCACCCCTCCACTTT. Translating gives CASSYGGDSNSPLHF.

Ten or more counts support this clonotype. The chain carries TRBV7-2 and TRBJ1-5; 9 bases are a match to TRBD1. The CDR3 runs 14 residues. The germline V gene has CDR1 SGHTA and CDR2 FQGNSA. The V and J ends lost 5 bases and 9 bases, in that order; junction bases with no gene match: 8. The CDR3 sequence: CASSEDRGTGPQHF. The CDR3 nucleotides are TGTGCCAGCAGCGAAGACAGGGGGACAGGGCCCCAGCATTTT.

The V and J genes are TRBV20-1 and TRBJ1-6, with D possibly being TRBD1 (5 bases). Trimming removed 7 bases from V and 9 bases from J, with 19 bases in between. CDR1 DFQATT and CDR2 SNEGSKA come from the germline V gene (reference sequence). The CDR3 covers 14 residues. The CDR3 DNA reads TGCAGTGTTCTGAGGGGTCTGATCAGTTCACCCCTCCACTTT. Protein sequence: CSVLRGLISSPLHF.

A remark on this clonotype: Germline and junction disagree at one end, which may indicate a read error. The V gene is TRBV25-1, the J gene TRBJ2-7, with a weak D call TRBD1 (5 bases). CDR1 and CDR2 from the germline V gene are MGHDK and SYGVNS. The CDR3 is 17 residues long. Here the CDR3 reads CASSEPHWSGSRDEQYF. For the CDR3, the DNA is TGTGCAAGCAGTGAACCCCACTGGTCAGGGTCTCGCGACGAGCAGTACTTC.

In its sample, this clonotype was seen many times. V gene TRBV7-8 combines with J gene TRBJ1-1, with unresolved D. Germline V gene sequence: CDR1 SGHVS, CDR2 FQNEAQ. V dropped 0 bases and J dropped 3 bases, with 2 bases sitting between them. The CDR3 runs to 12 residues. The CDR3: CASSLAHTEAFF. CDR3 bases: TGTGCCAGCAGCTTAGCCCACACTGAAGCTTTCTTT.

Sample share makes this clonotype medium-sized. The chain couples TRBV24-1 to TRBJ2-7; D uncertain. Germline V gene sequence: CDR1 KGHDR, CDR2 SFDVKD. This CDR3 is built from 12 residues. V was shortened by 5 bases and J by 4 bases, with 8 bases between the two germline ends. CDR3 region: CATSASGYEQYF. The DNA of the CDR3 is TGTGCCACCAGTGCGTCCGGTTACGAGCAGTACTTC.

The V gene is TRBV25-1, the J gene TRBJ1-1; D is undetermined. The CDR3 sequence is 15 residues long. Trimming pared 2 bases from V and 1 base from J, leaving 11 bases between. Germline V gene lookup returns CDR1 MGHDK and CDR2 SYGVNS. CDR3 DNA: TGTGCCAGCAGTGAAGTCGGAGGGAGGAACACTGAAGCTTTCTTT. Encoded protein: CASSEVGGRNTEAFF.

This clonotype was observed many times. This chain joins TRBV6-5 and TRBJ1-3; TRBD1 is a possible D gene (5 bases). V gave up 7 bases and J gave up 1 base, with 26 bases separating them. The CDR3 covers 19 residues. Germline CDR1 is MNHEY and CDR2 is SVGAGI. The CDR3 nucleotides are TGTGCCAGCAAGGACGGTCCCGGGGGTCGTCTCCTTTCTGGAAACACCATATATTTT. It is translated as CASKDGPGGRLLSGNTIYF.

This clonotype came up many times. V is TRBV5-1 and J is TRBJ2-5; a possible D gene is TRBD1 (6 bases). Germline CDR1 reads SGHRS; CDR2 reads YFSETQ. This CDR3 spans 13 amino acids. The V end lost 4 bases, the J end lost 5 bases, and 12 bases lay between the germline ends. CDR3 nucleotides: TGCGCCAGCAGCACGGGACAATCGGAGACCCAGTACTTC. Amino acids: CASSTGQSETQYF.

This sequence joins TRBV10-1 and TRBJ1-1; D is unresolved. The V gene lost 0 bases and the J gene lost 2 bases, with 10 bases spanning the gap. Germline V lookup: CDR1 WNHNN, CDR2 SYGVQD (reference sequence). The CDR3 loop spans 15 amino acids. The CDR3 sequence is CASSESAQLNTEAFF. CDR3 DNA sequence: TGCGCCAGCAGTGAGTCGGCCCAGCTTAACACTGAAGCTTTCTTT.

At least ten counts were recorded for this clonotype. The genes are TRBV19 and TRBJ1-1; D remains ambiguous. The germline gives CDR1 LNHDA, CDR2 SQIVND (reference sequence). This CDR3 contains 14 residues. V was clipped by 7 bases and J by 0 bases, with 12 bases between them. CDR3 residues: CASKNGPMNTEAFF. Here the CDR3 DNA reads TGTGCCAGTAAGAACGGACCAATGAACACTGAAGCTTTCTTT.

The genes are TRBV27 and TRBJ1-1; 10 bases line up with TRBD1. With 6 bases clipped from V and 7 bases from J, the junction kept 5 bases outside the gene matches. Germline CDR1 is MNHEY and CDR2 is SMNVEV (reference sequence). CDR3 length: 13 amino acids. The CDR3 spells CASSWTGGGEAFF. CDR3 DNA sequence: TGTGCCAGCAGCTGGACAGGGGGAGGTGAAGCTTTCTTT.